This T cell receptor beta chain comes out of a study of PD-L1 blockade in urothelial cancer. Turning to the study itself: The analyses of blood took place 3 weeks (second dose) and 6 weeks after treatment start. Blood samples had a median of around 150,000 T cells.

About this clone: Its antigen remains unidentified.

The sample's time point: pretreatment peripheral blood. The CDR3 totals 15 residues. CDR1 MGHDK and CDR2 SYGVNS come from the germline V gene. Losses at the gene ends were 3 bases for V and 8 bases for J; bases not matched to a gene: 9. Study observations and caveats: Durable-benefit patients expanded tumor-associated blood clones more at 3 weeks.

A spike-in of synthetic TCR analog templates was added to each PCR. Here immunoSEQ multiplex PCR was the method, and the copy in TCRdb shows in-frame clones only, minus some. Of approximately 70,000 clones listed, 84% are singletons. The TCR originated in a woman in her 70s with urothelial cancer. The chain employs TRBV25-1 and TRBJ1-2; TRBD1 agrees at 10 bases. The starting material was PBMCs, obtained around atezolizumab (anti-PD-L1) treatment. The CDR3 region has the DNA TGTGCCAGCAGTGAGTGGAGGGACAGGGGTGGCGGCTACACCTTC. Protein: CASSEWRDRGGGYTF.